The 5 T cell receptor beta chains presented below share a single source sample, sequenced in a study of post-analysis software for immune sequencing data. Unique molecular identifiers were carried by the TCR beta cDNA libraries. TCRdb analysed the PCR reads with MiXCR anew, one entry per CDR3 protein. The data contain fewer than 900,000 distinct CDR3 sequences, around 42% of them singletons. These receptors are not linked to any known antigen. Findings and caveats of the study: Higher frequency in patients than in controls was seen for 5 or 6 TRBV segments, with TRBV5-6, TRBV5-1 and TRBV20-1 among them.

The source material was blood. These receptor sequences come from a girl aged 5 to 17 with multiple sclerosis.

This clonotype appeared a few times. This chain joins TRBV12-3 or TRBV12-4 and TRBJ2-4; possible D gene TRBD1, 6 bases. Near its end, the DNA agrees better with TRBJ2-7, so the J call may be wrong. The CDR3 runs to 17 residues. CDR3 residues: CASSLLVPGTRSYEQYF. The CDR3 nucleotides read TGTGCCAGCAGTCTGCTTGTCCCCGGGACAAGGTCCTACGAGCAGTACTTC.

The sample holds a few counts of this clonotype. CDR3 DNA: TGTGCCAGCAGCCTTCGGGACGGCTACTCTGGGGCCAACGTCCTGACTTTC. Translating gives CASSLRDGYSGANVLTF. This chain uses TRBV7-6 with TRBJ2-6; D possibly matches TRBD1 or TRBD2 (5 bases each). This CDR3 is 17 amino acids long. Trimming removed 5 bases from V and 0 bases from J, with 14 bases in between. Germline CDR1 and CDR2: SGHVS and FNYEAQ.

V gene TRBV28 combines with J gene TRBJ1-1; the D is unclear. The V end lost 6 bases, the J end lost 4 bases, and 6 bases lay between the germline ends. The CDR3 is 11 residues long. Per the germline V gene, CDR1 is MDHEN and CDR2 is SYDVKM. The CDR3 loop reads CASSRFTEAFF. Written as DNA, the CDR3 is TGTGCCAGCAGCCGCTTCACTGAAGCTTTCTTT.

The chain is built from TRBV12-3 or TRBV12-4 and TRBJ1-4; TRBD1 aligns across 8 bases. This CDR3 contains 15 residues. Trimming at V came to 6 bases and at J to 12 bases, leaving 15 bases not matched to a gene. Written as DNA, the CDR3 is TGTGCCAGCAGCCCCCCCGGGACAGGCTATGAGGAACTGTTTTTT. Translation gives CASSPPGTGYEELFF.

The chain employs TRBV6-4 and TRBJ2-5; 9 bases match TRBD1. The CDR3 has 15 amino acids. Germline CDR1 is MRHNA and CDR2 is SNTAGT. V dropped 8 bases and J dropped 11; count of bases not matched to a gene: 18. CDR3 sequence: CASPRGRTGDHEQYF. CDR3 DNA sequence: TGTGCCAGCCCGAGAGGTAGGACAGGGGACCATGAGCAGTACTTC.